This T cell receptor (beta chain) was recorded in a study of shared clonotypes between healthy human individuals. The table came from immunoSEQ multiplex PCR; TCRdb's copy has only in-frame clones and leaves some out. The sample holds some 740,000 clones, almost 95% seen once. The naive CD8 fraction comprised CD45RO-negative cells positively selected for CCR7 and excluded terminally differentiated effector memory CD45RA+ cells. The CDR3 is 13 amino acids. The ends were cut back, 4 bases at V and 2 bases at J, with 10 bases in the middle. Looked up from germline, CDR1 is SQVTM and CDR2 is ANQGSEA. The TCR comes from a man under 40 in good health. This chain links TRBV29-1 with TRBJ2-3, with D maybe TRBD2 (5 bases). The sample taken for sequencing was naive CD8+ T cells sorted from blood. The CDR3 is CSVADGNTDTQYF. The CDR3 coding sequence is TGCAGCGTTGCCGACGGGAACACAGATACGCAGTATTTT.